This T cell receptor beta chain was sequenced in a study of T cell changes during pregnancy in multiple sclerosis. This CDR3 comprises 17 residues. Germline CDR1 and CDR2: MDHEN and SYDVKM. V lost 1 base to trimming and J lost 7 bases; unmatched junction nucleotides: 12. Only in-frame clones appear in the TCRdb table, and some are missing; sequencing was by immunoSEQ multiplex PCR. The sample contains 26,000 or so clones, 80% to 90% of which appear only once. The chain carries TRBV28 and TRBJ2-2; 7 bases line up with TRBD2. The TCR comes from a female donor with multiple sclerosis, enrolled in a pregnancy study. The input for sequencing was CD8+ T cells from peripheral blood mononuclear cells, taken in the second trimester of pregnancy. CDR3 loop: CASSLLAGSQSHGELFF. CDR3 bases: TGTGCCAGCAGTTTATTAGCGGGCTCGCAATCTCACGGGGAGCTGTTTTTT.